These 8 T cell receptor beta chains share one sample of origin, sequenced in a study of response to subunit inactivated influenza vaccine (dated 2018 in TCRdb). Library method: RT-PCR. The instrument was an Illumina HiSeq 2500. The raw public data were reprocessed by TCRdb itself: fastp quality trimming at Q25, MiXCR clonotype calling, in-frame beta chains only. CDR3 protein sequences are deduplicated, and each keeps its most common genes and DNA. This sample holds 450,000 to 500,000 distinct CDR3 sequences; approximately 10% were observed only once. The top ten constitute over 9.5% of the sample. Read against the paper, the sample's time point label means: approximately 47 days after influenza vaccine administration. This specimen consisted of PBMCs from blood, obtained 40 to 50 days after vaccination. The source of these receptors is a man aged 50 or older who received an inactivated influenza vaccine. Donor details come from another sample of the same person, matched by shared clones.

The rearrangement uses TRBV12-3 or TRBV12-4 and TRBJ2-3; 9 bases align to TRBD1. The V and J ends lost 6 bases and 4 bases, in that order; junction bases with no gene match: 8. The CDR3 has 15 residues. The DNA for the CDR3 is TGTGCCAGCAGCTCCGGACAGGGGAATGCAGATACGCAGTATTTT. This codes for CASSSGQGNADTQYF.

The J gene is TRBJ1-4, the V gene TRBV13, with D possibly matching TRBD1 (5 bases). V was cut by 0 bases and J by 6 bases, with 11 bases left in between. This CDR3 contains 15 residues. From germline, CDR1 is PRHDT and CDR2 FYEKMQ (reference sequence). The CDR3 loop is CASSLGPGGDEKLFF. CDR3 nucleotide sequence: TGTGCCAGCAGCTTAGGCCCCGGGGGTGATGAAAAACTGTTTTTT.

This clonotype has a handful of counts. The chain joins TRBV7-3 to TRBJ2-1, with D unclear. This CDR3 is 18 amino acids long. The V gene's germline CDR1 is SGHTA and CDR2 FQGTGA. Deletions cut 5 bases from V and 4 bases from J, with 24 bases between. CDR3 DNA: TGTGCCAGCAGCCGCTCAGGTCGGGTTCGTCCGGAGTACAATGAGCAGTTCTTC. It encodes CASSRSGRVRPEYNEQFF. Full variable domain (outside the CDR3, taken from reference TRBV7-3 and TRBJ2-1): GAGVSQTPSNKVTEKGKYVELRCDPISGHTALYWYRQSLGQGPEFLIYFQGTGAADDSGLPNDRFFAVRPEGSVSTLKIQRTERGDSAVYLCASSRSGRVRPEYNEQFFGPGTRLTVL.

This clonotype was counted between two and nine times. The chain carries TRBV6-2 or TRBV6-3 and TRBJ2-1; 8 bases agree with TRBD2. The length of the CDR3 is 15 residues. Germline V gene lookup returns CDR1 MNHEY and CDR2 SVGEGT. The V segment lost 3 bases and the J segment 5 bases; nucleotides outside the gene matches: 6. The CDR3 bases are TGTGCCAGCAGTTATAGCGGGACCTATAACAATGAGCAGTTCTTC. It specifies CASSYSGTYNNEQFF.

This clonotype was counted ten times or more. Sequence at one end of the junction differs from germline and may be a read error. V usage is TRBV5-1 and J usage is TRBJ2-5; maybe TRBD1 (6 bases). CDR1 SGHRS and CDR2 YFSETQ come from the germline V gene. CDR3 length equals 13 residues. The CDR3 sequence: CASRRTDQETQYF. DNA for the CDR3: TGTGCCAGCAGGCGGACAGACCAAGAGACCCAGTACTTC.

This clonotype was recorded many times. The chain combines TRBV12-3 or TRBV12-4 with TRBJ2-5; TRBD1 agrees at 8 bases. V was pared by 7 bases and J by 4 bases, with 8 bases of the junction left unmatched. This CDR3 comprises 14 residues. This CDR3 reads CASTKAQGAETQYF. The CDR3 coding sequence is TGTGCCAGCACTAAGGCGCAGGGGGCAGAGACCCAGTACTTC.

The rearrangement links TRBV20-1 to TRBJ1-1; 7 bases are shared with TRBD1. This CDR3 comprises 14 residues. Germline loops: CDR1 DFQATT, CDR2 SNEGSKA (reference sequence). Trimming cost V 0 bases and J 3 bases; bases outside gene matches: 4. CDR3 loop: CSAREGTDYTEAFF. The CDR3 DNA reads TGCAGTGCTAGAGAAGGGACAGATTACACTGAAGCTTTCTTT.

This clonotype was detected only a few times. The gene calls are TRBV12-3 or TRBV12-4 and TRBJ2-1; D may match TRBD1 or TRBD2 (5 bases each). This CDR3 comprises 16 residues. Deletions cut 5 bases from V and 0 bases from J, with 14 bases between. CDR3 in DNA: TGTGCCAGCAGTGTCTCCTCCGGGACCTCCTACAATGAGCAGTTCTTC. Encoded protein: CASSVSSGTSYNEQFF.